This entry lists 20 T cell receptor beta chains sequenced from one sample in a study of cytomegalovirus exposure and HLA in healthy donors. This PCR relied on a set of 60 Vbeta primers and 13 Jbeta primers. This table comes from immunoSEQ multiplex PCR, and its TCRdb copy is limited to in-frame clones, with some not included. Of approximately 160,000 clones detected, 84% appear once; the ten largest clones hold around 4.9%. The specimen sequenced was PBMCs. These TCRs come from a girl aged 10 to 17 in good health and CMV-seropositive.

On this clone itself: Distinct nucleotide sequences in the sample also encode this CDR3. V and J are TRBV7-9 and TRBJ1-2; possibly TRBD1 for D (6 bases). The germline gives CDR1 SEHNR, CDR2 FQNEAQ (reference sequence). CDR3 size: 13 residues. The V end was cut by 3 bases, the J end by 5 bases, with 10 bases between. This CDR3 is CASSLGAGYGYTF. The CDR3 coding sequence is TGTGCCAGCAGCTTGGGGGCTGGGTATGGCTACACCTTC.

The chain couples TRBV19 to TRBJ2-3, with 8 nucleotides matching TRBD2. Trimming at V came to 3 bases and at J to 0 bases, leaving 5 bases not matched to a gene. The CDR3 totals 16 residues. Per germline, CDR1 LNHDA and CDR2 SQIVND (reference sequence). CDR3 bases: TGTGCCAGTAGTATCTATAGCGGGGCCAGCACAGATACGCAGTATTTT. As protein: CASSIYSGASTDTQYF.

The gene calls are TRBV19 and TRBJ1-4; tentative D call: TRBD1 (5 bases). The length of the CDR3 is 15 residues. V was pared by 3 bases and J by 7 bases, with 15 bases between. Per germline, CDR1 LNHDA and CDR2 SQIVND (reference sequence). In nucleotides, the CDR3 is TGTGCCAGTAGTATTTTCCTGGGCAGGGTTGAAAAACTGTTTTTT. Residues: CASSIFLGRVEKLFF. Full variable domain (remainder filled in from reference TRBV19 and TRBJ1-4): DGGITQSPKYLFRKEGQNVTLSCEQNLNHDAMYWYRQDPGQGLRLIYYSQIVNDFQKGDIAEGYSVSREKKESFPLTVTSAQKNPTAFYLCASSIFLGRVEKLFFGSGTQLSVL.

The chain is built from TRBV2 and TRBJ1-6; D is perhaps TRBD1 (5 bases). The V and J ends lost 5 bases and 0 bases respectively, with 11 bases between them. CDR1 and CDR2 (germline): SNHLY, FYNNEI. CDR3 length: 16 amino acids. The CDR3 DNA reads TGTGCCAGCAGTACAGGTTTCAGCTCCTATAATTCACCCCTCCACTTT. Encoded protein: CASSTGFSSYNSPLHF. Full variable domain (outside the CDR3, taken from reference TRBV2 and TRBJ1-6): EPEVTQTPSHQVTQMGQEVILRCVPISNHLYFYWYRQILGQKVEFLVSFYNNEISEKSEIFDDQFSVERPDGSNFTLKIRSTKLEDSAMYFCASSTGFSSYNSPLHFGNGTRLTVT.

The V and J genes are TRBV5-1 and TRBJ2-3, with TRBD1 as a possible D gene (6 bases). The V end was cut by 4 bases, the J end by 3 bases, with 12 bases between. The germline CDR1 and CDR2 sequences are SGHRS and YFSETQ. This CDR3 has 14 amino acids. This chain's CDR3 is CASSQGQQTDTQYF. For the CDR3, the DNA is TGCGCCAGCAGCCAAGGACAGCAAACAGATACGCAGTATTTT.

The chain joins TRBV19 to TRBJ2-1; 11 nucleotides agree with TRBD1. This CDR3 is 16 amino acids long. CDR1 is LNHDA and CDR2 is SQIVND in the germline V gene (reference sequence). J was trimmed by 13 bases and V by 1 base; bases with no gene match: 12. The chain's CDR3 is CASSIGGMDRGRPQFF. Here the CDR3 DNA reads TGTGCCAGTAGTATAGGGGGGATGGACAGGGGGCGCCCCCAGTTCTTC.

The chain carries TRBV7-9 and TRBJ1-2; D not resolved. Between the trimmed V and J ends, which lost 1 base and 5 bases, there was a span of 11 bases. This CDR3 region has 14 residues. The germline CDR1 and CDR2 sequences are SEHNR and FQNEAQ (reference sequence). CDR3 sequence (DNA): TGTGCCAGCAGCTTAGACAGCTCAATTTATGGCTACACCTTC. Its protein is CASSLDSSIYGYTF.

The V and J genes are TRBV28 and TRBJ1-3; 8 nucleotides agree with TRBD1. The CDR3 is 16 residues long. Per the germline V gene, CDR1 is MDHEN and CDR2 is SYDVKM. The V segment lost 4 bases and the J segment 7 bases; nucleotides outside the gene matches: 12. CDR3 in amino acids: CASSSYDRGAPNTIYF. CDR3 in DNA: TGTGCCAGCAGTTCCTACGACAGGGGAGCGCCGAACACCATATATTTT.

The CDR3, as DNA: TGTGCCAGCAGTTCACCGACCGACAGGGCGGCCACTGAAGCTTTCTTT. This gives the protein CASSSPTDRAATEAFF. This chain joins TRBV6-6 and TRBJ1-1; 7 bases match TRBD1. The CDR3 runs 16 residues. Trimming took 4 bases from V and 4 from J; bases not matched to a gene: 12. CDR1 MNHNY and CDR2 SVGAGI come from the germline V gene (reference sequence).

The CDR3 region is CASSQRPGQVDRETQYF. The CDR3 region has the DNA TGTGCCAGCAGCCAGCGCCCGGGACAGGTTGACCGTGAGACCCAGTACTTC. The chain joins TRBV14 to TRBJ2-5; 8 nucleotides line up with TRBD1. With 3 bases clipped from V and 5 bases from J, the junction kept 14 bases outside the gene matches. From germline, CDR1 is SGHDN and CDR2 FVKESK. The CDR3 consists of 17 residues. The variable domain in full, completed from reference TRBV14 and TRBJ2-5, reads EAGVTQFPSHSVIEKGQTVTLRCDPISGHDNLYWYRRVMGKEIKFLLHFVKESKQDESGMPNNRFLAERTGGTYSTLKVQPAELEDSGVYFCASSQRPGQVDRETQYFGPGTRLLVL.

This chain connects TRBV6-6 to TRBJ1-1; D remains ambiguous. This CDR3 has 13 amino acids. The germline gives CDR1 MNHNY, CDR2 SVGAGI (reference sequence). Trimming took 0 bases from V and 7 from J, leaving 9 bases between them. In DNA, the CDR3 is TGTGCCAGCAGTTACTCGAATGGCCATGAAGCTTTCTTT. Translation gives CASSYSNGHEAFF.

The chain is built from TRBV11-2 and TRBJ1-1; D unresolved. CDR1 and CDR2 (germline): SGHAT, FQNNGV. The CDR3 length is 13 residues. Trimming cost V 1 base and J 4 bases, with 7 bases left between them. CDR3 region: CASSLAVSTEAFF. DNA for the CDR3: TGTGCCAGCAGCTTAGCGGTGAGCACTGAAGCTTTCTTT.

This chain uses TRBV18 with TRBJ2-5, with D possibly being TRBD2 (5 bases). The CDR3 totals 14 residues. V was pared by 1 base and J by 5 bases, with 11 bases between. CDR1 is KGHSH and CDR2 is LQKENI in the germline V gene. This CDR3 reads CASSPLAMGETQYF. The CDR3 DNA is TGTGCCAGCTCACCACTAGCGATGGGGGAGACCCAGTACTTC.

The chain uses TRBV6-4 and TRBJ1-2; TRBD1 is a possible D gene (5 bases). Germline V CDR1 and CDR2: MRHNA, SNTAGT. Trimming pared 2 bases from V and 8 bases from J, leaving 21 bases between. This CDR3 contains 16 residues. The CDR3 loop reads CASSDGTREGRGGYTF. In DNA form, the CDR3 reads TGTGCCAGCAGTGACGGGACTCGGGAAGGGAGAGGGGGCTACACCTTC.

This clone was seen only once. The V and J genes are TRBV4-2 and TRBJ2-3; TRBD2 might be the D (6 bases). Germline V gene data show CDR1 as LGHNA and CDR2 as YNFKEQ. The V and J ends lost 0 bases and 3 bases respectively, with 13 bases between them. The CDR3 is 16 amino acids. CDR3 region: CASSQEGAGGTDTQYF. The CDR3, as DNA: TGTGCCAGCAGCCAAGAGGGAGCGGGCGGAACAGATACGCAGTATTTT.

The chain uses TRBV6-1 and TRBJ2-3; 8 positions match TRBD2. The CDR3 covers 17 residues. Trimming removed 2 bases from V and 0 bases from J; junction bases left unmatched: 7. Germline-derived CDR1 and CDR2 are MNHNS and SASEGT. CDR3 nucleotides: TGTGCCAGCAGTGAATGGGCGGGGGGTCATAGCACAGATACGCAGTATTTT. The encoded protein is CASSEWAGGHSTDTQYF.

The chain recombines TRBV13 with TRBJ2-1; 8 nucleotides match TRBD2. V trimming: 4 bases; J trimming: 8 bases; junction bases outside the gene matches: 4. From germline, CDR1 is PRHDT and CDR2 FYEKMQ (reference sequence). The CDR3 consists of 13 residues. DNA for the CDR3: TGTGCCAGCAGCTCCGGGGGGGATTATGAGCAGTTCTTC. It codes for CASSSGGDYEQFF. Using reference TRBV13 and TRBJ2-1 for the parts outside the CDR3, the full variable domain is AAGVIQSPRHLIKEKRETATLKCYPIPRHDTVYWYQQGPGQDPQFLISFYEKMQSDKGSIPDRFSAQQFSDYHSELNMSSLELGDSALYFCASSSGGDYEQFFGPGTRLTVL.

This clone has just one count. The chain couples TRBV6-5 to TRBJ1-1, with D uncertain. Germline CDR1 reads MNHEY; CDR2 reads SVGAGI. The CDR3 sequence is 14 residues long. Trimming took off 8 bases at V and 0 bases at J, with 13 bases between the two ends. The CDR3 is CASGSPEMNTEAFF. The CDR3 nucleotides read TGTGCCAGCGGCTCCCCAGAAATGAACACTGAAGCTTTCTTT.

On this clone itself: One end of the junction varies from germline; a read error may be responsible. The chain combines TRBV6-1 with TRBJ1-5; the D gene is possibly TRBD1 (5 bases). The germline V gene encodes CDR1 MNHNS and CDR2 SASEGT. The CDR3 extends over 15 amino acids. DNA of the CDR3: TGTGTCAGCAGGTACGGACACGCCGAGAATCAGCCCCAGCATTTT. Its translation is CVSRYGHAENQPQHF.

This chain joins TRBV9 and TRBJ2-7, with TRBD1 as a possible D gene (5 bases). The CDR3 covers 14 residues. V was pared by 0 bases and J by 12 bases, with 19 bases between. Germline CDR1 reads SGDLS; CDR2 reads YYNGEE. This CDR3 is CASSVGGTACGWYF. The CDR3 DNA follows: TGTGCCAGCAGCGTAGGGGGCACAGCGTGCGGTTGGTACTTC. Looking up the rest from reference TRBV9 and TRBJ2-7 gives the full variable domain: DSGVTQTPKHLITATGQRVTLRCSPRSGDLSVYWYQQSLDQGLQFLIQYYNGEERAKGNILERFSAQQFPDLHSELNLSSLELGDSALYFCASSVGGTACGWYFGPGTRLTVT.